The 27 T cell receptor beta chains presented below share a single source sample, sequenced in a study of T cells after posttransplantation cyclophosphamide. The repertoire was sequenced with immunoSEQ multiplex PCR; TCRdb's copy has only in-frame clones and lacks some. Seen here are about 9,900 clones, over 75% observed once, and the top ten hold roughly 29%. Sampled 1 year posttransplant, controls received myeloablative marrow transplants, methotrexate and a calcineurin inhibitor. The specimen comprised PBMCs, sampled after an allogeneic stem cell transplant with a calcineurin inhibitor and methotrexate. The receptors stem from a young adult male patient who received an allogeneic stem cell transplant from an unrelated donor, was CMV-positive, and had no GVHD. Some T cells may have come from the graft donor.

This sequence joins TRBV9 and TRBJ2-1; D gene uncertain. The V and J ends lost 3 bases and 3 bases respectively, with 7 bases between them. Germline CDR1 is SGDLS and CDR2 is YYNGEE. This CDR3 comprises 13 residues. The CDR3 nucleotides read TGTGCCAGCAGCGGCCCGGTCTACAATGAGCAGTTCTTC. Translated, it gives CASSGPVYNEQFF.

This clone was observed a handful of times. The chain's CDR3 is CAISRTGAAYGYTF. CDR3 DNA sequence: TGTGCCATCAGTAGGACAGGGGCGGCCTATGGCTACACCTTC. The rearrangement uses TRBV10-3 and TRBJ1-2; 9 positions match TRBD1. Germline V gene lookup returns CDR1 ENHRY and CDR2 SYGVKD. The CDR3 consists of 14 residues. With 5 bases clipped from V and 4 bases from J, the junction kept 5 bases outside the gene matches.

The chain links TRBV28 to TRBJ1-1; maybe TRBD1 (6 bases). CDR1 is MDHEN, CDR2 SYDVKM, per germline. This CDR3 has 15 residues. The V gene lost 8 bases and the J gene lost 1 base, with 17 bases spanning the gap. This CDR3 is CASGPGDTSNTEAFF. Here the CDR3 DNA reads TGTGCCAGCGGACCAGGGGACACTTCGAACACTGAAGCTTTCTTT. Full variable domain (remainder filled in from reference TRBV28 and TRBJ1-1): DVKVTQSSRYLVKRTGEKVFLECVQDMDHENMFWYRQDPGLGLRLIYFSYDVKMKEKGDIPEGYSVSREKKERFSLILESASTNQTSMYLCASGPGDTSNTEAFFGQGTRLTVV.

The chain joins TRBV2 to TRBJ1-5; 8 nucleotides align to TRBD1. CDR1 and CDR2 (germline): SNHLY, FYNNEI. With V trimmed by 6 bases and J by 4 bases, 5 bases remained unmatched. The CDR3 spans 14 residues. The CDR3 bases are TGTGCCAGCAGGGACAGGGAGGCTAATCAGCCCCAGCATTTT. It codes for CASRDREANQPQHF.

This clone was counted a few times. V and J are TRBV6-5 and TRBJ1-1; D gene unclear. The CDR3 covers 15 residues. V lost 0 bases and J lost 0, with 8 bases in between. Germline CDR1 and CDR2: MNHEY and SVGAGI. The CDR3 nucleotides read TGTGCCAGCAGTTACTCGGGCAGTTTGAACACTGAAGCTTTCTTT. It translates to CASSYSGSLNTEAFF.

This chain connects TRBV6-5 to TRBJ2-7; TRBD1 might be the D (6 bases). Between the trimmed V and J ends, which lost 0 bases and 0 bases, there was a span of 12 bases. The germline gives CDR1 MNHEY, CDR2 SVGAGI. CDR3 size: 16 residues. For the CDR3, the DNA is TGTGCCAGCAGTTACTCTGGGGGCCTAATCTCCTACGAGCAGTACTTC. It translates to CASSYSGGLISYEQYF.

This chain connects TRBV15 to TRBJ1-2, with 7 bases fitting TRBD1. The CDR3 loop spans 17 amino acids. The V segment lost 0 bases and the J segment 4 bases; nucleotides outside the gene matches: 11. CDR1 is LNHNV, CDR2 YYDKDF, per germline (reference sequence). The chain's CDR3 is CATSRDRMGQIFYGYTF. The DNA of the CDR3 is TGTGCCACCAGCAGAGATCGTATGGGACAGATTTTCTATGGCTACACCTTC. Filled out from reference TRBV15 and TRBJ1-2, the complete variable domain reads DAMVIQNPRYQVTQFGKPVTLSCSQTLNHNVMYWYQQKSSQAPKLLFHYYDKDFNNEADTPDNFQSRRPNTSFCFLDIRSPGLGDTAMYLCATSRDRMGQIFYGYTFGSGTRLTVV.

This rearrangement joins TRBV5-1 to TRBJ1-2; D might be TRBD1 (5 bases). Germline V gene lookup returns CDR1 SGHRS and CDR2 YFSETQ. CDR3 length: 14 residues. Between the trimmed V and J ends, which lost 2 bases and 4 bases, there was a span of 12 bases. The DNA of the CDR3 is TGCGCCAGCAGCTTCAGGGAAAGGGGCTATGGCTACACCTTC. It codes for CASSFRERGYGYTF.

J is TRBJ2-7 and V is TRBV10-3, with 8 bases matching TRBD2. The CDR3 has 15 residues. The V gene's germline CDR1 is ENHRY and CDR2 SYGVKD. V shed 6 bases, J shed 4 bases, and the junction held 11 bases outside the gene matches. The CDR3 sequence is CAIREDGTSSYEQYF. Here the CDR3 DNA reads TGTGCCATCAGAGAAGACGGGACTAGTTCATACGAGCAGTACTTC.

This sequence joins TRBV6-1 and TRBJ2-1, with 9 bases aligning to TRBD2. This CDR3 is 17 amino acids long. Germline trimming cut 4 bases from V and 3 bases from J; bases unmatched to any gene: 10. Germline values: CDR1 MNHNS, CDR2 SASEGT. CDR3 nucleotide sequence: TGTGCCAGCAGTGCTAGGGCGGGGGGGTCCCTCTACAATGAGCAGTTCTTC. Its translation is CASSARAGGSLYNEQFF.

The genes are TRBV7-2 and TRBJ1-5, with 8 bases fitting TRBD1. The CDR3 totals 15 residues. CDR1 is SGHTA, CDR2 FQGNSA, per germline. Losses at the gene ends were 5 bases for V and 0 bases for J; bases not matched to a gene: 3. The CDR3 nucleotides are TGTGCCAGCAGCACCCAGGGGGCTAGCAATCAGCCCCAGCATTTT. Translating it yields CASSTQGASNQPQHF.

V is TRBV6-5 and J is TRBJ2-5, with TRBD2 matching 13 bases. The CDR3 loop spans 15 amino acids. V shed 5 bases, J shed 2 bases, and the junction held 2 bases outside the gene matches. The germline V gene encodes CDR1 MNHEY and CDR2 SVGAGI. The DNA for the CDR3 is TGTGCCAGCAGTAGGGGACTAGCGGGGCAAGAGACCCAGTACTTC. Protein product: CASSRGLAGQETQYF.

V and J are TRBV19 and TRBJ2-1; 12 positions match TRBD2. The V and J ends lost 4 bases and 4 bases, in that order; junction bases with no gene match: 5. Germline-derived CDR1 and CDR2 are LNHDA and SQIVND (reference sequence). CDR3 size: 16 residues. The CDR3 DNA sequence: TGTGCCAGTAGTAGATCCGGGACTAGCGGGTACAATGAGCAGTTCTTC. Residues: CASSRSGTSGYNEQFF.

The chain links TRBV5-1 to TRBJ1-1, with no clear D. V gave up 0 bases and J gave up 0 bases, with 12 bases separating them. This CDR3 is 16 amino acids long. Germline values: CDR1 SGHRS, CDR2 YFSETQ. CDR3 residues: CASSLAAGLMNTEAFF. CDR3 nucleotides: TGCGCCAGCAGCTTGGCAGCGGGTCTCATGAACACTGAAGCTTTCTTT.

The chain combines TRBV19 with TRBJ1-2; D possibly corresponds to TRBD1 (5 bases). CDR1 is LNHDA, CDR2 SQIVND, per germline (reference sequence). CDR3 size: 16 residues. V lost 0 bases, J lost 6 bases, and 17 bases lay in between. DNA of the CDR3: TGTGCCAGTAGTATAGATCTGGGGGACTGGGGAAATGGCTACACCTTC. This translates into CASSIDLGDWGNGYTF.

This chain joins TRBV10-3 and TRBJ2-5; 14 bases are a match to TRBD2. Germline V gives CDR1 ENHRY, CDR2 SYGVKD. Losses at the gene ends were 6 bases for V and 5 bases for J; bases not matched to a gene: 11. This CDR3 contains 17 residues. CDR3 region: CAISDPGLAGAWETQYF. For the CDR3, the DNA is TGTGCCATCAGCGATCCGGGACTAGCGGGAGCATGGGAGACCCAGTACTTC.

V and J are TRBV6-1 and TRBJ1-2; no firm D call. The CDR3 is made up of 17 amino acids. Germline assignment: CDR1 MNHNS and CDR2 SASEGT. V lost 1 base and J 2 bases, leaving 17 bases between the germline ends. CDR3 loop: CASSEGVAAEGNYGYTF. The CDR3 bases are TGTGCCAGCAGTGAAGGAGTGGCAGCGGAAGGGAACTATGGCTACACCTTC.

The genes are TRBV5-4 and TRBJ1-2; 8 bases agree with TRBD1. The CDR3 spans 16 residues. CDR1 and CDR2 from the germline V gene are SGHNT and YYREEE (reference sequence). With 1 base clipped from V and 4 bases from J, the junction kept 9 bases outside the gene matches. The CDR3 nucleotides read TGTGCCAGCAGCTTGTTGGAGGGGACAGGCACCTATGGCTACACCTTC. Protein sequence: CASSLLEGTGTYGYTF.

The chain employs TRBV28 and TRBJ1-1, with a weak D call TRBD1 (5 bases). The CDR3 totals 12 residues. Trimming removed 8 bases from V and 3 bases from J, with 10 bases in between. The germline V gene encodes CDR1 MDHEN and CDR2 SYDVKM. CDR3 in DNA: TGTGCCAGCGTGGACACTTACACTGAAGCTTTCTTT. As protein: CASVDTYTEAFF.

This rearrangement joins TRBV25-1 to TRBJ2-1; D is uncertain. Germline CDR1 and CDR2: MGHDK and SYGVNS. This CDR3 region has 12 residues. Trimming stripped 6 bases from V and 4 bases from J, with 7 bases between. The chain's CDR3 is CASRDMYNEQFF. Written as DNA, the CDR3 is TGTGCCAGCAGAGACATGTACAATGAGCAGTTCTTC.

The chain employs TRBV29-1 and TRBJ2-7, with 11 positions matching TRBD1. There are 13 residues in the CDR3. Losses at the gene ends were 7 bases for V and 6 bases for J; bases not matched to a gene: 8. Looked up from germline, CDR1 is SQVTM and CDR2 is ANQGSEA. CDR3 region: CSAKTGTGGEQYF. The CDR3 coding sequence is TGCAGCGCTAAGACAGGGACAGGGGGCGAGCAGTACTTC.

CDR3 bases: TGCGCCAGCAGCCAAGACGCGGTACGGGGCTACACCTTC. Translating it yields CASSQDAVRGYTF. This rearrangement joins TRBV4-1 to TRBJ1-2; D unresolved. The CDR3 is 13 amino acids. CDR1 MGHRA and CDR2 YSYEKL come from the germline V gene. V was trimmed by 0 bases and J by 8 bases, leaving 10 bases between them.

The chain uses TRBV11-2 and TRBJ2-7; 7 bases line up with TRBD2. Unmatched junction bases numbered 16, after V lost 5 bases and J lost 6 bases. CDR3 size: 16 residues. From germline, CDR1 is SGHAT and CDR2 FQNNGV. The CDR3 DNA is TGTGCCAGCAGCCCTAGCGGTGGGGTAGAGAGGGTCGAGCAGTACGTC. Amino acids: CASSPSGGVERVEQYV.

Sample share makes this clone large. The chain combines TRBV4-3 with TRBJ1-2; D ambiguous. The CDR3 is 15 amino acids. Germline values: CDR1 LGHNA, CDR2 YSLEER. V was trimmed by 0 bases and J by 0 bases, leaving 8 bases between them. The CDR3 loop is CASSQEQAANYGYTF. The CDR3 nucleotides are TGCGCCAGCAGCCAAGAGCAGGCAGCTAACTATGGCTACACCTTC.

For the CDR3, the DNA is TGTGCCAGCAGCCCCCGAGTCGGGGAGCTGTTTTTT. Translating gives CASSPRVGELFF. This chain links TRBV7-2 with TRBJ2-2; no reliable D call. Trimming shortened V by 5 bases and J by 7 bases, and 8 bases separated the two germline ends. CDR1 is SGHTA, CDR2 FQGNSA, per germline. The length of the CDR3 is 12 residues. Full variable domain (outside the CDR3, taken from reference TRBV7-2 and TRBJ2-2): GAGVSQSPSNKVTEKGKDVELRCDPISGHTALYWYRQSLGQGLEFLIYFQGNSAPDKSGLPSDRFSAERTGGSVSTLTIQRTQQEDSAVYLCASSPRVGELFFGEGSRLTVL.

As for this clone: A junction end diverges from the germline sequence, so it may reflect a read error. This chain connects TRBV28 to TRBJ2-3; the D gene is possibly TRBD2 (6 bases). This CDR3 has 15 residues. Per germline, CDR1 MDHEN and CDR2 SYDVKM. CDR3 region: CASSLLAEGTDTRYF. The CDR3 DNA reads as TGTGCCAGCAGTTTGCTCGCGGAGGGCACAGATACGCGGTATTTT.

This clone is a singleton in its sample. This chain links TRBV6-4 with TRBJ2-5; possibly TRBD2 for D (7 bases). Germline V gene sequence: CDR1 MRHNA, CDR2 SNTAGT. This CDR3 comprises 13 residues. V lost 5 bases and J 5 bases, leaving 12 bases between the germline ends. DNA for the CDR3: TGTGCCAGCAGTCGGGGGGCGGAGGAGACCCAGTACTTC. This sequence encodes CASSRGAEETQYF.